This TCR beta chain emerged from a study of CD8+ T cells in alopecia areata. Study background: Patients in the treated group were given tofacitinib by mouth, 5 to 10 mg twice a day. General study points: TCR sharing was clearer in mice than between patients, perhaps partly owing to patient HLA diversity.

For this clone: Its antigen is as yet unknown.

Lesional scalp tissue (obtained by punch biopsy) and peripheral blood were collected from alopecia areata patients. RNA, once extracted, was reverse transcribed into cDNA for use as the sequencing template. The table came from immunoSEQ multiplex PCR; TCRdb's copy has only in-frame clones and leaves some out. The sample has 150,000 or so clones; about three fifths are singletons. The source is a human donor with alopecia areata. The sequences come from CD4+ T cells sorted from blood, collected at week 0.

The CDR3 loop reads CASSQVWAGSYEQYF. CDR3 bases: TGCGCCAGCAGCCAAGTTTGGGCAGGGTCCTACGAGCAGTACTTC. This chain links TRBV4-3 with TRBJ2-7; D might be TRBD1 (5 bases). V lost 1 base and J lost 1, with 11 bases in between. The germline V gene encodes CDR1 LGHNA and CDR2 YSLEER. This CDR3 has 15 amino acids.